The source of this T cell receptor beta chain is a study of PD-1 blockade in classical Hodgkin lymphoma. Findings and limits, study-wide: Those patients who began receiving nivolumab less than 1 year after ASCT had lower diversity, and they were excluded. By C4D1, CD4+ diversity increased significantly, especially in complete responders. When set against healthy donors, newly diagnosed patients were reported to show lower baseline TCR diversity.

The assay was immunoSEQ multiplex PCR, and TCRdb's table has in-frame clones only and misses some. This table holds some 26,000 clones, 84% found once. Patients all relapsed after autologous stem cell transplantation, and there was variation in brentuximab vedotin exposure. Starting with thawed PBMCs, CD4+ T cells were purified by magnetic negative selection. Each best response was a complete response, a partial response or progressive disease. On this clone itself: Its antigen is not known.

The J segment lost 10 bases and the V segment lost 4 bases, leaving 13 bases of the junction unmatched. CDR1 is MDHEN and CDR2 is SYDVKM in the germline V gene. The CDR3 extends over 15 amino acids. The input for sequencing was CD4+ T cells from blood, taken at baseline. This chain connects TRBV28 to TRBJ2-1, with 7 bases aligning to TRBD1. This receptor was identified in a human donor with classical Hodgkin lymphoma. CDR3: CASSSPSRQGGEQFF. As DNA, the CDR3 is TGTGCCAGCAGTTCCCCCTCCAGACAGGGCGGGGAGCAGTTCTTC. Full variable domain (rest looked up from reference TRBV28 and TRBJ2-1): DVKVTQSSRYLVKRTGEKVFLECVQDMDHENMFWYRQDPGLGLRLIYFSYDVKMKEKGDIPEGYSVSREKKERFSLILESASTNQTSMYLCASSSPSRQGGEQFFGPGTRLTVL.